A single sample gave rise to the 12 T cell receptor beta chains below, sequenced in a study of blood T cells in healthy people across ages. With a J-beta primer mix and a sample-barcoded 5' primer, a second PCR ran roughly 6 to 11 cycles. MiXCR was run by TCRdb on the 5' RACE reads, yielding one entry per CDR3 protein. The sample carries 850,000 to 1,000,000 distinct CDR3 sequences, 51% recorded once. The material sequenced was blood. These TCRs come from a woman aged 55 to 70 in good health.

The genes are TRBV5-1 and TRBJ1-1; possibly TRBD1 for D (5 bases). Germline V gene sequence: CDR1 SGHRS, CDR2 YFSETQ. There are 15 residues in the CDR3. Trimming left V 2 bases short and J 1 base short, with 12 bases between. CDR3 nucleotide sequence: TGCGCCAGCAGCTTAAATTTCGGGGGGAACACTGAAGCTTTCTTT. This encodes CASSLNFGGNTEAFF.

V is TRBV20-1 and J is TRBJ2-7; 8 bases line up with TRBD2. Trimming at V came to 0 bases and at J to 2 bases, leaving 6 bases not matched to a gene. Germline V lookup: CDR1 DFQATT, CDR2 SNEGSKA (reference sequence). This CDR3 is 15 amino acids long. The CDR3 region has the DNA TGCAGTGCTAGAGATATCGGGACTAGTACCTACGAGCAGTACTTC. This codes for CSARDIGTSTYEQYF.

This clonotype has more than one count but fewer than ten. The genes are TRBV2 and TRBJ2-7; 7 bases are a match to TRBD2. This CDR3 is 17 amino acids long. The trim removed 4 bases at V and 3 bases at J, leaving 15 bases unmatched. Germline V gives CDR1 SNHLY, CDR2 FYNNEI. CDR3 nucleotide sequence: TGTGCCAGCAGTGGAGTAAGTGGGAGGGGTGGACTCTACGAGCAGTACTTC. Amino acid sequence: CASSGVSGRGGLYEQYF.

The DNA of the CDR3 is TGTGCGAGCGGGCGGACCTTTGTAGGGTACGAGCAGTACTTC. This gives the protein CASGRTFVGYEQYF. The rearrangement links TRBV27 to TRBJ2-7, with a possible D match to TRBD2 (6 bases). The CDR3 has 14 residues. CDR1 and CDR2 from the germline V gene are MNHEY and SMNVEV (reference sequence).

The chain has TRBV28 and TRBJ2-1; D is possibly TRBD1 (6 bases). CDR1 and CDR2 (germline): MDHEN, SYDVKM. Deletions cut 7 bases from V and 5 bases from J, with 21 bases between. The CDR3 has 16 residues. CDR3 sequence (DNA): TGTGCCAGCATCTCGGGGAAAAGGGGGACAAACAATGAGCAGTTCTTC. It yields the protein CASISGKRGTNNEQFF.

CDR3 amino acids: CSASIQGVTQYF. CDR3 coding DNA: TGCAGTGCATCAATTCAGGGGGTGACCCAGTACTTC. This chain links TRBV20-1 with TRBJ2-5, with 7 bases aligning to TRBD1. CDR3 length: 12 residues. The V gene's germline CDR1 is DFQATT and CDR2 SNEGSKA (reference sequence). The V segment lost 6 bases and the J segment 7 bases; nucleotides outside the gene matches: 8.

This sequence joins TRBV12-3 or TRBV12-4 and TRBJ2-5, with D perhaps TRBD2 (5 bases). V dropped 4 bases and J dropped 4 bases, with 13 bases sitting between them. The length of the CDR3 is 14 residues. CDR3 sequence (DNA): TGTGCCAGCAGTTGGCTCGGGGAGCGAGAGACCCAGTACTTC. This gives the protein CASSWLGERETQYF.

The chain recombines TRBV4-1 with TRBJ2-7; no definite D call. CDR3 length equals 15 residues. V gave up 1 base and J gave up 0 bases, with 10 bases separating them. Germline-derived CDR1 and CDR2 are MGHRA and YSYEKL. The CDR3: CASSQGPSFSYEQYF. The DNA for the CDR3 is TGCGCCAGCAGCCAAGGGCCTAGTTTCTCCTACGAGCAGTACTTC.

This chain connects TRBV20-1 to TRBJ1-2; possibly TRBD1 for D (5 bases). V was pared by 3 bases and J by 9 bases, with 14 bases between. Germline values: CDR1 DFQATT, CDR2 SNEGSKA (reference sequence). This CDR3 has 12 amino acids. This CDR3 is CSARGWGDSYTF. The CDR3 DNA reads TGCAGTGCTAGGGGATGGGGGGATAGCTACACCTTC.

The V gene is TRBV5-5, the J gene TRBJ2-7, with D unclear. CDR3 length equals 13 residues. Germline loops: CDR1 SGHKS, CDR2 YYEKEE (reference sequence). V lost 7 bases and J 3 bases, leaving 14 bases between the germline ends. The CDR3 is CASSPGNNYEQYF. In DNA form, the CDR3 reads TGTGCCAGCTCCCCCGGCAATAACTACGAGCAGTACTTC.

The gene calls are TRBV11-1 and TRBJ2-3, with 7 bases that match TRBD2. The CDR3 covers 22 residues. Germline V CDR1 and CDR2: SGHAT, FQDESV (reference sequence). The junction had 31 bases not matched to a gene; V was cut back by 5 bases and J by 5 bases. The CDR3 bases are TGTGCCAGCAGCCCCCTAAGCCCGTTTTCGGGCTACCGGCGGGAGTTGAAAGATACGCAGTATTTT. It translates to CASSPLSPFSGYRRELKDTQYF. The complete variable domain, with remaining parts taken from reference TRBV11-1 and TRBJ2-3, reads EAEVAQSPRYKITEKSQAVAFWCDPISGHATLYWYRQILGQGPELLVQFQDESVVDDSQLPKDRFSAERLKGVDSTLKIQPAELGDSAMYLCASSPLSPFSGYRRELKDTQYFGPGTRLTVL.

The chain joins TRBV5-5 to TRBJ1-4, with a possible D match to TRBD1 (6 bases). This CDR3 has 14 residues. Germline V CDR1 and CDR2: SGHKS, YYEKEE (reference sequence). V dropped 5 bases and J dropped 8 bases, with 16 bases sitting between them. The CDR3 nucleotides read TGTGCCAGCAGGGGAACAGGGCAGGGAGAAAAACTGTTTTTT. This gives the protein CASRGTGQGEKLFF.